This is a list of T cell receptor beta chains from one sample in a study of blood T cell repertoires in COVID-19. Assay: immunoSEQ multiplex PCR; the TCRdb copy retains only in-frame clones and omits some. The sample contains about 310,000 clones, approximately 91% of which appear only once. What was sequenced was PBMCs or T cells enriched from blood (not recorded which). Receptors originate from a woman in her thirties or forties who had recovered from COVID-19. CDR3s include the opening cysteine and the closing phenylalanine or tryptophan. D genes are given only for firm matches. Clone size appears in some rows only: once, few, many, or a class for an expanded clone.

v_call,clone_size,d_call,j_call,cdr3_nt,cdr3_aa
TRBV19,-,TRBD2,TRBJ2-3,TGTGCCAGCGCTACTAGCGGGAGTCGGGATACGCAGTATTTT,CASATSGSRDTQYF
TRBV11-2,-,-,TRBJ2-5,TGTGCCAGCAGCTTACAGCACAGCTTCCAAGAGACCCAGTACTTC,CASSLQHSFQETQYF
TRBV19,-,TRBD1,TRBJ2-7,TGTGCCAGTATGGGACAGGGCTGGGACTACGAGCAGTACTTC,CASMGQGWDYEQYF
TRBV5-1,many,TRBD1,TRBJ2-7,TGCGCCAGCAGCATCGGACAGGGGTTCTACGAGCAGTACTTC,CASSIGQGFYEQYF
TRBV4-3,-,-,TRBJ2-3,TGCGCCAGCAGCCTTTACTCGGGCACAGATACGCAGTATTTT,CASSLYSGTDTQYF
TRBV4-3,-,TRBD1,TRBJ2-5,TGCGCCAGCAGCCAAGATTGGGGACAGCTCGACCAAGAGACCCAGTACTTC,CASSQDWGQLDQETQYF
TRBV9,once,-,TRBJ1-2,TGTGCCAGCAGCGTAGTTGCCGGAGGAGGAAATAACTATGGCTACACCTTC,CASSVVAGGGNNYGYTF
TRBV9,-,TRBD2,TRBJ2-1,TGTGCCAGCAGCGTAGTCGCTAGCGGGAGCTACAATGAGCAGTTCTTC,CASSVVASGSYNEQFF
TRBV29-1,once,-,TRBJ2-7,TGCAGCGTCATTAGCGGCCCAGTGGCCTACGAGCAGTACTTC,CSVISGPVAYEQYF
TRBV24-1,-,-,TRBJ1-2,TGTGCCACCAGGGACAGTGGAGACTATGGCTACACCTTC,CATRDSGDYGYTF
TRBV7-2,-,-,TRBJ2-5,TGTGCCAGCAGCCTCAACCCACGGGGGGAGACCCAGTACTTC,CASSLNPRGETQYF
TRBV5-1,-,TRBD1,TRBJ1-1,TGCGCCAGCAGCCGACAGGGGAAGAACACTGAAGCTTTCTTT,CASSRQGKNTEAFF
TRBV29-1,once,-,TRBJ1-2,TGCAGCGTTCTCAGTAACTATGGCTACACCTTC,CSVLSNYGYTF
TRBV5-1,-,-,TRBJ2-7,TGCGCCAGCAGCTTAGCTAGTCCCACCTCCTACGAGCAGTACTTC,CASSLASPTSYEQYF
TRBV2,-,-,TRBJ2-7,TGTGCCAGCAGTGACGACTTATACGAGCAGTACTTC,CASSDDLYEQYF
TRBV5-4,-,-,TRBJ1-2,TGTGCCAGCAGCTTGGCCGCCCGGGATACCTATGGCTACACCTTC,CASSLAARDTYGYTF
TRBV2,few,-,TRBJ1-1,TGTGCCAGCAGTCCCCGGGATCAGTACACTGAAGCTTTCTTT,CASSPRDQYTEAFF
TRBV30,-,-,TRBJ2-1,TGTGCCTGGAAAGTAGTCAATGAGCAGTTCTTC,CAWKVVNEQFF
TRBV19,-,TRBD1,TRBJ2-1,TGTGCCAGTAAAATTACAGGGGCCTTTAATGAGCAGTTCTTC,CASKITGAFNEQFF
TRBV2,-,-,TRBJ2-7,TGTGCCAGCAGTGAACTTGGGCGGCAGGGCGAGCAGTACTTC,CASSELGRQGEQYF
TRBV7-3,-,-,TRBJ2-3,TGTGCCAGCAGCTTAGGCCCCCCATCAAGCACAGATACGCAGTATTTT,CASSLGPPSSTDTQYF
TRBV7-3,once,-,TRBJ2-2,TGTGCCAGCAGCTTTCTGGCCACCGGGGAGCTGTTTTTT,CASSFLATGELFF
TRBV5-4,few,TRBD1,TRBJ1-1,TGTGCCAGCAGCCAGATTGGACAGGGACAAGCTTTCTTT,CASSQIGQGQAFF
TRBV7-2,-,-,TRBJ1-5,TGTGCCAGCAGTCTGGCGGGGGGGGGATATAGCAATCAGCCCCAGCATTTT,CASSLAGGGYSNQPQHF
TRBV9,-,TRBD1,TRBJ1-2,TGTGCCAGCAGCCCCCAGGCGACAGGGATCTATGGCTACACCTTC,CASSPQATGIYGYTF
TRBV6-2/TRBV6-3,-,-,TRBJ2-1,TGTGCCAGCAGCCTTCTTCCCAATGAGCAGTTCTTC,CASSLLPNEQFF
TRBV9,-,TRBD2,TRBJ2-7,TGTGCCAGCAGCGTCGGGGGGGACACCACCTACGAGCAGTACTTC,CASSVGGDTTYEQYF
TRBV27,few,-,TRBJ2-7,TGTGCCAGCAGTGTGGCGGTTTCCTACGAGCAGTACTTC,CASSVAVSYEQYF
TRBV5-5,-,TRBD1,TRBJ1-5,TGTGCCAGCAGCCCAGGACAGGGGACTTACAATCAGCCCCAGCATTTT,CASSPGQGTYNQPQHF